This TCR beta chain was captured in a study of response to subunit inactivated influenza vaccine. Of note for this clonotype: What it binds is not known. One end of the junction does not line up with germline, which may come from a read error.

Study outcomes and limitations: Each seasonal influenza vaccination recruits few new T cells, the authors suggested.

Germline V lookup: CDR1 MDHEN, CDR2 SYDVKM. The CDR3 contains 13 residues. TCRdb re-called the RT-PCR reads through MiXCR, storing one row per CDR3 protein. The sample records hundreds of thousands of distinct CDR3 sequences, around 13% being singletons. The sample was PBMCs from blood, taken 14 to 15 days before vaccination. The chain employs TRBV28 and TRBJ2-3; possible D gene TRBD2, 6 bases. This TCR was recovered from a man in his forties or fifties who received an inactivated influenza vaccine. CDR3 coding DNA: TGTACCAGCAGTTCCGGGACTGGCAGTACGCAGTATTTT. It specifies CTSSSGTGSTQYF. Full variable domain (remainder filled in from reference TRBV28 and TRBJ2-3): DVKVTQSSRYLVKRTGEKVFLECVQDMDHENMFWYRQDPGLGLRLIYFSYDVKMKEKGDIPEGYSVSREKKERFSLILESASTNQTSMYLCTSSSGTGSTQYFGPGTRLTVL.